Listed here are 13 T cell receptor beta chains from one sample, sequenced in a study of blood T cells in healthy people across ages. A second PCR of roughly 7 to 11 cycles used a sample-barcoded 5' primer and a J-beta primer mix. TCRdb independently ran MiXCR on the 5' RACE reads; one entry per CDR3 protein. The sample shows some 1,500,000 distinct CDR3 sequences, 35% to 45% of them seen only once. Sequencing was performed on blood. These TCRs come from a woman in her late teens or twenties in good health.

The CDR3 is CASSLEDGLEKLFF. As DNA, the CDR3 is TGTGCCAGCAGTTTGGAGGACGGACTAGAAAAACTGTTTTTT. The chain uses TRBV12-3 or TRBV12-4 and TRBJ1-4; D not certain. The CDR3 length is 14 residues. Trimming left V 3 bases short and J 8 bases short, with 13 bases between.

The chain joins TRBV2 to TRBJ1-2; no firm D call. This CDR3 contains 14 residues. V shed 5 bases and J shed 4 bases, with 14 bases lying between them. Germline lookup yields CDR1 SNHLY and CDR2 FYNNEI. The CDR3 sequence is CASSPIITVYGYTF. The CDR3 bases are TGTGCCAGCAGTCCGATCATTACAGTCTATGGCTACACCTTC.

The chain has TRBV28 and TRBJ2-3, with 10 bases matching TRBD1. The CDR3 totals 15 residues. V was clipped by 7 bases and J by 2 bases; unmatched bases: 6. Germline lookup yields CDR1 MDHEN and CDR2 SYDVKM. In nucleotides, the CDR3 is TGTGCCAGCACCTTAGGACAGGGGGACACAGATACGCAGTATTTT. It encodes CASTLGQGDTDTQYF.

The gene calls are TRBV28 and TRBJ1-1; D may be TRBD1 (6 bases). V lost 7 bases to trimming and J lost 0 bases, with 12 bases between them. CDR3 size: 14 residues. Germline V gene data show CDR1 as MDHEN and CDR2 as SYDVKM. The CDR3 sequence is CASNKGGLNTEAFF. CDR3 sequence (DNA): TGTGCCAGCAATAAGGGGGGTTTGAACACTGAAGCTTTCTTT.

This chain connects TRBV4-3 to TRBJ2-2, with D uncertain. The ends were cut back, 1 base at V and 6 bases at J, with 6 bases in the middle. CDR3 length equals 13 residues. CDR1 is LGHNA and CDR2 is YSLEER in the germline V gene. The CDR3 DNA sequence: TGCGCCAGCAGCCAAGTCACAGCCGGGGAGCTGTTTTTT. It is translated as CASSQVTAGELFF.

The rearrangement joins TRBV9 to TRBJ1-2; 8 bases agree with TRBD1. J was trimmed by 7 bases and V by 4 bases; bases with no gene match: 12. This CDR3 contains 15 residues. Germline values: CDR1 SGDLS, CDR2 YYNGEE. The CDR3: CASSSSGTGSTGYTF. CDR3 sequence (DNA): TGTGCCAGCAGCTCTTCCGGGACAGGATCTACTGGCTACACCTTC.

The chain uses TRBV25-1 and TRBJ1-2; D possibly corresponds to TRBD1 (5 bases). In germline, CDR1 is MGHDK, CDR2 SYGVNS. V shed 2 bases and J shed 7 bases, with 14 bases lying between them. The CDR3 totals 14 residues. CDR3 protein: CASSEPGGVSGYTF. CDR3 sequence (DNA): TGTGCCAGCAGTGAACCTGGGGGAGTTTCTGGCTACACCTTC.

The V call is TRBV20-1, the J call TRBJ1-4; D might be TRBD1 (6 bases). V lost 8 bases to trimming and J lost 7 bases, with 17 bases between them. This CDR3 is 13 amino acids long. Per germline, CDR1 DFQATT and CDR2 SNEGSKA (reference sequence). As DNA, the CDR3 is TGCAGTTCTCACGGGGGGCGCGGTGAAAAACTGTTTTTT. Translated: CSSHGGRGEKLFF.

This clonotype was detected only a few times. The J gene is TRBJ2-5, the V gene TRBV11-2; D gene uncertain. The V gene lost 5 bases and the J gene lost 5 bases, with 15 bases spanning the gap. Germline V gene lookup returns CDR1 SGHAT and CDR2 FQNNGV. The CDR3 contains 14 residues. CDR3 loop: CASSGRLSRETQYF. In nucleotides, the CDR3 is TGTGCCAGCAGCGGCCGACTGTCCCGGGAGACCCAGTACTTC.

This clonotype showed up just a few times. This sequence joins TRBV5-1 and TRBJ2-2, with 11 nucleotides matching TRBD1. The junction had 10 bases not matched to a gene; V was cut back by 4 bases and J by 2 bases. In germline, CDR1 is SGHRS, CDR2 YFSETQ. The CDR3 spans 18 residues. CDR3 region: CASSGDPDRGLNTGELFF. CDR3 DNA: TGCGCCAGCAGCGGAGACCCGGACAGGGGGCTTAACACCGGGGAGCTGTTTTTT.

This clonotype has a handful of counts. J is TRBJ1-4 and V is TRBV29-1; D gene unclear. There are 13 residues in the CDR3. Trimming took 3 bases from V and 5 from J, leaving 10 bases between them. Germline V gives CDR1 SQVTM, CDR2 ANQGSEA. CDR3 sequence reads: CSVELDGNEKLFF. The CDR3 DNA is TGCAGCGTTGAGTTGGACGGGAATGAAAAACTGTTTTTT.

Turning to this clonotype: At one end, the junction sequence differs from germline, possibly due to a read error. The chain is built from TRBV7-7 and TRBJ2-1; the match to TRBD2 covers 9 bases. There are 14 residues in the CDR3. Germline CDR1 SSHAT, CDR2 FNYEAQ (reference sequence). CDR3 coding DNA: TGTGCTAGCAGCTTAGAGCGGGGGGCTAATGAGCAGTTCTTC. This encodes CASSLERGANEQFF.

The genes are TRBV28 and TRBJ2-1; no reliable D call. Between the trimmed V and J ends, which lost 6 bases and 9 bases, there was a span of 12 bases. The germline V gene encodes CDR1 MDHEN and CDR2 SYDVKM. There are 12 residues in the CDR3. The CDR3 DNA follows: TGTGCCAGCAGCATTATTCTTGGTGAGCAGTTCTTC. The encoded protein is CASSIILGEQFF.